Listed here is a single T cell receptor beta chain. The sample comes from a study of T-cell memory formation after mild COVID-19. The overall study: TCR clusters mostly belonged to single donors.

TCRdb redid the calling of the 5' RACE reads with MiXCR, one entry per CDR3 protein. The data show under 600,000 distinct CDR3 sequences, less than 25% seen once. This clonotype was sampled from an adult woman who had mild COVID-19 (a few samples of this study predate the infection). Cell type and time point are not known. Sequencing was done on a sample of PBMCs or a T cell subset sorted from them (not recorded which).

The CDR3 DNA reads TGTGCCAGCAGCTTAGAATATGGGGGCCAGGAGACCCAGTACTTC. Translating it yields CASSLEYGGQETQYF. This chain joins TRBV7-9 and TRBJ2-5, with TRBD1 as a possible D gene (6 bases). Germline CDR1 SEHNR, CDR2 FQNEAQ (reference sequence). V dropped 1 base and J dropped 5 bases, with 14 bases sitting between them. This CDR3 contains 15 residues.